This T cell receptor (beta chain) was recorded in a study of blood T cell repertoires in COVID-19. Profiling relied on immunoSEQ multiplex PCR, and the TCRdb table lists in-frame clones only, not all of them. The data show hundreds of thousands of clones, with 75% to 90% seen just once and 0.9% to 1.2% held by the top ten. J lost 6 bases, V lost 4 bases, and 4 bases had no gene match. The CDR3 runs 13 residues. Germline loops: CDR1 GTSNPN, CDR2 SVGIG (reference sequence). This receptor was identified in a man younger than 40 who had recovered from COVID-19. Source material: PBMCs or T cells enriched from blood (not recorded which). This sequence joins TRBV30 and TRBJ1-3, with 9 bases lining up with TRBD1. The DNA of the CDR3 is TGTGCCTGGACCGGGACAGGGCCAAACACCATATATTTT. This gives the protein CAWTGTGPNTIYF.